This T cell receptor (beta chain) was sequenced for a study of blood T cell repertoires in COVID-19. Study information: T cells, B-cell-depleted T cells, or PBMCs supplied cDNA or gDNA.

The CDR3 extends over 13 amino acids. The germline V gene has CDR1 MGHRA and CDR2 YSYEKL. The trim removed 3 bases at V and 16 bases at J, leaving 11 bases unmatched. Only in-frame clones appear in the TCRdb table, and some are missing; sequencing was by immunoSEQ multiplex PCR. Altogether 170,000 or so clones are present, around nine tenths being singletons, with the ten largest covering over 0.7%. The sequenced material came from peripheral blood. The chain combines TRBV4-1 with TRBJ2-1; 8 positions match TRBD2. The source is a young woman who had recovered from COVID-19. CDR3: CASSHPQREIKFF. The DNA of the CDR3 is TGCGCCAGCAGCCACCCACAGCGGGAGATAAAATTCTTC.